This TCR beta chain appears in the sequencing data of a study of shared T cell receptors in the human thymus. CDR1 and CDR2 (germline): MNHEY, SMNVEV (reference sequence). The V segment lost 6 bases and the J segment 4 bases; nucleotides outside the gene matches: 6. CDR3 length: 14 amino acids. Clones were read by immunoSEQ multiplex PCR, and TCRdb kept only the in-frame ones, dropping some. Of just under 550,000 clones listed, around 78% are singletons. These data also formed part of another study, on human thymus T cells. This second study says: Surgeons resected thymus tissue during corrective heart surgery. Apparent bias marked the V and J gene usage of thymic and blood repertoires. Related research examined unrelated individuals and reported that their thymic repertoires overlapped highly.

This chain connects TRBV27 to TRBJ2-7; 10 bases map to TRBD2. The material sequenced was thymocytes. This sequence originates from a boy in the first two years of life with a congenital heart defect. DNA for the CDR3: TGTGCCAGCAGGACTGAGCGGGAGGGGTACGAGCAGTACTTC. This codes for CASRTEREGYEQYF.